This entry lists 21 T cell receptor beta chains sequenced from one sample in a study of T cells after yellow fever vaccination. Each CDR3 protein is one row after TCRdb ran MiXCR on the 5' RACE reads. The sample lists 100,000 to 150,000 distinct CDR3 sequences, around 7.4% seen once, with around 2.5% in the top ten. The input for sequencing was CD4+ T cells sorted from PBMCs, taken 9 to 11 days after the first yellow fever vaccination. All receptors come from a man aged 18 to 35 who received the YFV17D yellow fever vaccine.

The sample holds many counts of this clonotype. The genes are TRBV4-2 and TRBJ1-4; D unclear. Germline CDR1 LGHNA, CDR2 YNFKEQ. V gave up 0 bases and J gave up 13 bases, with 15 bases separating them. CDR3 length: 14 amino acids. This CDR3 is CASSQDDSTGGLFF. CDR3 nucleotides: TGTGCCAGCAGCCAAGATGACTCTACGGGAGGACTGTTTTTT.

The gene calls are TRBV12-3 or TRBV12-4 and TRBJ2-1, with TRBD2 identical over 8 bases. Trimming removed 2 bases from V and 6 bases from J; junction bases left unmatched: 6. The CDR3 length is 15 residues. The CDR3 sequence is CASSLLRGAGNEQFF. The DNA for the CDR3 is TGTGCCAGCAGTTTATTGCGGGGGGCGGGCAATGAGCAGTTCTTC.

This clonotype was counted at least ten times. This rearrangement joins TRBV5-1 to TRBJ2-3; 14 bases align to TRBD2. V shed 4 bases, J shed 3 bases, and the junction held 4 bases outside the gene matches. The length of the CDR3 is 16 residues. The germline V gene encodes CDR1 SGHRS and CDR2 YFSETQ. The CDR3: CASSQTSGGGTDTQYF. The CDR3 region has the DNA TGCGCCAGCAGCCAGACTAGCGGGGGGGGGACAGATACGCAGTATTTT. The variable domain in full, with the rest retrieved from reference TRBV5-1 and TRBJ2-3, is KAGVTQTPRYLIKTRGQQVTLSCSPISGHRSVSWYQQTPGQGLQFLFEYFSETQRNKGNFPGRFSGRQFSNSRSEMNVSTLELGDSALYLCASSQTSGGGTDTQYFGPGTRLTVL.

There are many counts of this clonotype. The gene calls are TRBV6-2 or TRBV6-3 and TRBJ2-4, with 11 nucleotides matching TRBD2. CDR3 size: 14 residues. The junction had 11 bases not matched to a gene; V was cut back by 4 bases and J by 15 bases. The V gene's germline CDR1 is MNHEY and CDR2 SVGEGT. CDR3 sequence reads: CASSFLSGGAELYF. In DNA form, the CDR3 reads TGTGCCAGCAGTTTTCTTAGCGGGGGGGCCGAGTTGTACTTC.

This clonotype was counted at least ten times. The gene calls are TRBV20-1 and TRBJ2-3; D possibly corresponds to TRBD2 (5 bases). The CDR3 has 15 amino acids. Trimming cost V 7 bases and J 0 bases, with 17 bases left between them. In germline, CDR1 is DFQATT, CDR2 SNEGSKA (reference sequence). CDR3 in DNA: TGCAGTGGGGAAAGGGAGATCCCTAGCACAGATACGCAGTATTTT. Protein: CSGEREIPSTDTQYF.

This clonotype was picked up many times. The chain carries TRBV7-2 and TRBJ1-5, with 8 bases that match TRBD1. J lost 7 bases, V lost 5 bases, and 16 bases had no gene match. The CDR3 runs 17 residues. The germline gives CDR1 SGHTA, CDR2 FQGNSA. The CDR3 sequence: CASSPKQQGAGGQPQHF. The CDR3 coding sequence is TGTGCCAGCAGCCCAAAACAGCAGGGGGCGGGTGGACAGCCCCAGCATTTT.

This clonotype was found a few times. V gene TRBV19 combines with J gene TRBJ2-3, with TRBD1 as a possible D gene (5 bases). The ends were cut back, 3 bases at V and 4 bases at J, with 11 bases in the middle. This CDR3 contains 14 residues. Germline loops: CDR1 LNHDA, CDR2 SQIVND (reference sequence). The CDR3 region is CASSIVRTSDTQYF. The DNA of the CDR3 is TGTGCCAGTAGTATTGTCAGGACATCAGATACGCAGTATTTT. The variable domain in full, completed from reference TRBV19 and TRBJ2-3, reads DGGITQSPKYLFRKEGQNVTLSCEQNLNHDAMYWYRQDPGQGLRLIYYSQIVNDFQKGDIAEGYSVSREKKESFPLTVTSAQKNPTAFYLCASSIVRTSDTQYFGPGTRLTVL.

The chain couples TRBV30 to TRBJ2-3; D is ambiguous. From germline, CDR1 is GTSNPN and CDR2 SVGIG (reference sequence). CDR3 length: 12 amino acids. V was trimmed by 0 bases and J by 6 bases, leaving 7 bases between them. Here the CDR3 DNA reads TGTGCCTGGAGTGTACAAGGGGATACGCAGTATTTT. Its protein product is CAWSVQGDTQYF.

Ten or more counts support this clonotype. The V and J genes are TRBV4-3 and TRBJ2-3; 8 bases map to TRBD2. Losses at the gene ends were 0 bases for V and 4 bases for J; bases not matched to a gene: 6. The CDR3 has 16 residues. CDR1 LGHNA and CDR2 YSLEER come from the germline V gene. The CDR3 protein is CASSQDTTRGADTQYF. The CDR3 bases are TGCGCCAGCAGCCAAGATACTACGCGGGGGGCAGATACGCAGTATTTT.

CDR3: CASSWKGQGGNTEAFF. The DNA of the CDR3 is TGCGCCAGCAGCTGGAAGGGACAGGGGGGGAACACTGAAGCTTTCTTT. J is TRBJ1-1 and V is TRBV5-1; 11 nucleotides align to TRBD1. This CDR3 region has 16 residues. V gave up 3 bases and J gave up 1 base; unmatched junction bases: 5. Germline assignment: CDR1 SGHRS and CDR2 YFSETQ. The whole variable domain, filled in from reference TRBV5-1 and TRBJ1-1, reads KAGVTQTPRYLIKTRGQQVTLSCSPISGHRSVSWYQQTPGQGLQFLFEYFSETQRNKGNFPGRFSGRQFSNSRSEMNVSTLELGDSALYLCASSWKGQGGNTEAFFGQGTRLTVV.

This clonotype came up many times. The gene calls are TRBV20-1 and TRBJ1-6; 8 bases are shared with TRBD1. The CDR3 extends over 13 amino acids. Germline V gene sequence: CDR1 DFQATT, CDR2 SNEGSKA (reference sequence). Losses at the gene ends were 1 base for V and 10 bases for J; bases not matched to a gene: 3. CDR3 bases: TGCAGTGCTAGAGTTAACAGGGGGTCACCCCTCCACTTT. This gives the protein CSARVNRGSPLHF.

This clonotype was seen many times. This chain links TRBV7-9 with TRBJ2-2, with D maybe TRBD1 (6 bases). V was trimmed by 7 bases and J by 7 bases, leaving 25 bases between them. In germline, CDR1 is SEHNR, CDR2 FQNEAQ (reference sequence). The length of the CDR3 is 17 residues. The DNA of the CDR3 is TGTGCCAGCACCCCCCCAGGGGCAGGGTCAGTCGACGGGGAGCTGTTTTTT. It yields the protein CASTPPGAGSVDGELFF.

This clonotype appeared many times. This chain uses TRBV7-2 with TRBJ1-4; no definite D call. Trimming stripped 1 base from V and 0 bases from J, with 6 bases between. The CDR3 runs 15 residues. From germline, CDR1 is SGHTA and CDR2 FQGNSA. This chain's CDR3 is CASSLGAATNEKLFF. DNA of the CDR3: TGTGCCAGCAGCTTAGGGGCTGCAACTAATGAAAAACTGTTTTTT.

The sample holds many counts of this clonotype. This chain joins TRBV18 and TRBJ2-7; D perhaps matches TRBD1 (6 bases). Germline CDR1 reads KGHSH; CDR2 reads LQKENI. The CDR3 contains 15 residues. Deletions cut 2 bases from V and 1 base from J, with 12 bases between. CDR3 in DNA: TGTGCCAGCTCACCAAAGGGGGTTTGGTCCTACGAGCAGTACTTC. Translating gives CASSPKGVWSYEQYF.

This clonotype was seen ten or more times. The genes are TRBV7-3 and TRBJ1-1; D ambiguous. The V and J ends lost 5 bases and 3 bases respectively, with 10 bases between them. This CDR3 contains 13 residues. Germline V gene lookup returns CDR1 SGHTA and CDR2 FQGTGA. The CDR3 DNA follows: TGTGCCAGCAGCAATAATGGGGACACTGAAGCTTTCTTT. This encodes CASSNNGDTEAFF.

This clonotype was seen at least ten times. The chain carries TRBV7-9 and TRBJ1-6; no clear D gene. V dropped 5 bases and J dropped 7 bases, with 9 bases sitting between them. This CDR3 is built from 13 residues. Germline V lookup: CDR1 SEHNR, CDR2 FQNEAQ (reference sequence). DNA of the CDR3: TGTGCCAGCAGCATCGAGGTGAATTCACCCCTCCACTTT. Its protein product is CASSIEVNSPLHF. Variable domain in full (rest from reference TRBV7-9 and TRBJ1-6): DTGVSQNPRHKITKRGQNVTFRCDPISEHNRLYWYRQTLGQGPEFLTYFQNEAQLEKSRLLSDRFSAERPKGSFSTLEIQRTEQGDSAMYLCASSIEVNSPLHFGNGTRLTVT.

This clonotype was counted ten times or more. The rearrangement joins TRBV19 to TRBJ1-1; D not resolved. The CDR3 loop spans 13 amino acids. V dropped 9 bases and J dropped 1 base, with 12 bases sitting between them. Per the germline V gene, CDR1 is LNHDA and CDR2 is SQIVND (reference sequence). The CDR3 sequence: CASAGRENTEAFF. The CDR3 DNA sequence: TGTGCCAGCGCGGGGAGGGAGAACACTGAAGCTTTCTTT.

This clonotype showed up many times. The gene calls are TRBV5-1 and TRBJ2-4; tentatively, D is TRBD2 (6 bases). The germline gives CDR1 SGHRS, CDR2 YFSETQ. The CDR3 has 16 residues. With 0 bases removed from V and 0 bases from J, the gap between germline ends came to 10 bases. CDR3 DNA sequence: TGCGCCAGCAGCTTGGGGCAGGGACTAGCCAAAAACATTCAGTACTTC. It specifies CASSLGQGLAKNIQYF.

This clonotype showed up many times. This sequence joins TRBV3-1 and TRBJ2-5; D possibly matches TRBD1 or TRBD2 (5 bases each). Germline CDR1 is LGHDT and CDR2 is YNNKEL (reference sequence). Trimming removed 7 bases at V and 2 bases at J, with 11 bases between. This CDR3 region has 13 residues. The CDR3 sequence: CASTLGAQETQYF. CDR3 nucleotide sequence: TGTGCCAGCACCCTCGGGGCTCAAGAGACCCAGTACTTC.

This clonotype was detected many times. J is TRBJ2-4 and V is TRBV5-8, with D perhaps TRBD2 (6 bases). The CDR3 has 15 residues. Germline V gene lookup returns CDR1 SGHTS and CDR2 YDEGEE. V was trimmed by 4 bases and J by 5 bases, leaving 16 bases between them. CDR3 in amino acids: CASSLSGGDQNIQYF. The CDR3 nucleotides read TGTGCCAGCAGCCTTTCCGGGGGAGATCAAAACATTCAGTACTTC.

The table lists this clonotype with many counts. The CDR3 here is CASSTRQGVQPQHF. The CDR3 nucleotides are TGTGCCAGCAGCACCCGACAGGGGGTTCAGCCCCAGCATTTT. The rearrangement uses TRBV12-3 or TRBV12-4 and TRBJ1-5, with 9 bases aligning to TRBD1. This CDR3 region has 14 residues. J gave up 6 bases and V 6 bases, and 6 bases lay outside the gene matches.